This T cell receptor beta chain was profiled in a study of regulatory T cells in long-lasting Graves disease. Sequencing libraries for TCR beta were prepared with iRepertoire HTBI primers and Arm-PCR of CDR3 regions. TCRdb re-called the multiplex PCR reads through MiXCR, storing one row per CDR3 protein. The profile covers 400,000 to 450,000 distinct CDR3 sequences, with over 15% appearing a single time and roughly 10% taken by the ten largest. The time point here: newly diagnosed GD, antithyroid drugs for less than 3 months. PBMC RNA served as the TCR library source. Notes on the study in general: Newly diagnosed patients had higher TCR diversity than persistent Graves' patients did.

CDR3 length: 14 amino acids. Germline CDR1 and CDR2: ENHRY and SYGVKD. With V trimmed by 5 bases and J by 4 bases, 4 bases remained unmatched. The sample holds many counts of this clonotype. Its matching antigen is unknown. This sample was shared with a second study, whose subject was T cells in Graves' hyperthyroidism and ophthalmopathy. That report notes: Pregnant or lactating patients were excluded, as were those with uncontrolled infection or other autoimmune disease. Ophthalmopathy cases were set apart from stable hyperthyroidism by a 13 V-J model.

The rearrangement uses TRBV10-3 and TRBJ1-4, with 7 bases fitting TRBD1. Sequenced here: peripheral blood mononuclear cells (PBMCs), sampled at new diagnosis, from a patient treated with antithyroid drugs. This clonotype was obtained from a woman aged 25 to 39 with Graves disease. The CDR3 loop reads CAISYQGGNEKLFF. The CDR3 DNA follows: TGTGCCATCAGTTACCAGGGGGGTAATGAAAAACTGTTTTTT.